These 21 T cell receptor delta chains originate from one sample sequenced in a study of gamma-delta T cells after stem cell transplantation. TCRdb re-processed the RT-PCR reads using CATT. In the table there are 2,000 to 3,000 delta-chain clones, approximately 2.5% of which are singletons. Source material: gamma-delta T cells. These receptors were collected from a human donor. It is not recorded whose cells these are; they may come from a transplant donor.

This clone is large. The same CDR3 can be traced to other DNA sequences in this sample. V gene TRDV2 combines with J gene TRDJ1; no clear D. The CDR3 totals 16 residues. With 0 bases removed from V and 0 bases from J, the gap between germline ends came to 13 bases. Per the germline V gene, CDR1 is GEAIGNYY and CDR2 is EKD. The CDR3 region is CACDTVSSPYTDKLIF. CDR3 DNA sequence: TGTGCCTGTGACACCGTCTCCTCCCCATACACCGATAAACTCATCTTT.

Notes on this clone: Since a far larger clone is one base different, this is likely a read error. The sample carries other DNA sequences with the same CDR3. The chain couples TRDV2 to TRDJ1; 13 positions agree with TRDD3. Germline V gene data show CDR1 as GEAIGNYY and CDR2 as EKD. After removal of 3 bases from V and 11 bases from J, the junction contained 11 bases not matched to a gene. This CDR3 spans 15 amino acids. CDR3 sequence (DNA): TGTGCCTGTGACGTCCTTACTGGGGGATACGCGGAGCTCATCTTT. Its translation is CACDVLTGGYAELIF.

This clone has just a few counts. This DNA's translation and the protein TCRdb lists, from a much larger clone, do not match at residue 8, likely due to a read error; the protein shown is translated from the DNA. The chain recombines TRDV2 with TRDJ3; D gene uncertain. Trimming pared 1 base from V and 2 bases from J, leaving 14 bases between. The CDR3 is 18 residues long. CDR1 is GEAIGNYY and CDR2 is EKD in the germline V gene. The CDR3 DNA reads TGTGCCTGTGACACTGCGGGAGCTCGGACCTGGGACACCCGACAGATGTTTTTC. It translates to CACDTAGARTWDTRQMFF.

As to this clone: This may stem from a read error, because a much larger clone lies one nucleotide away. CDR3 loop: CACDTLEIMGDARMKYTDKLIF. The CDR3 bases are TGTGCCTGTGACACCCTGGAAATAATGGGGGATGCCCGAATGAAGTACACCGATAAACTCATCTTT. V usage is TRDV2 and J usage is TRDJ1; 8 positions match TRDD3. TCRdb offers no J gene call, so here the DNA was matched to germline to obtain one. Germline V CDR1 and CDR2: GEAIGNYY, EKD. The V and J ends lost 0 bases and 0 bases, in that order; junction bases with no gene match: 23. The CDR3 sequence is 22 residues long.

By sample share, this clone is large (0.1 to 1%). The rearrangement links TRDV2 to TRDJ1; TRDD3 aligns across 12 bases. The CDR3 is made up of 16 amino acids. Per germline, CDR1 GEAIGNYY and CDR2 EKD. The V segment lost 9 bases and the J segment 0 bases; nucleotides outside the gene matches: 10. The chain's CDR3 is CAGGPLGDTNTDKLIF. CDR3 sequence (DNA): TGTGCCGGTGGGCCCCTGGGGGATACGAACACCGATAAACTCATCTTT.

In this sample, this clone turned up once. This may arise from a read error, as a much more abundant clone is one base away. The CDR3 loop is CACDVISPAGGSELPYTDKLIF. Here the CDR3 DNA reads TGTGCCTGTGACGTTATATCCCCCGCTGGGGGATCGGAATTACCGTACACCGATAAGCTCATCTTT. Called V gene: TRDV2; the J gene was not called; the table's D call, TRDD3, was not checked against the DNA. Germline values: CDR1 GEAIGNYY, CDR2 EKD. The CDR3 contains 22 residues.

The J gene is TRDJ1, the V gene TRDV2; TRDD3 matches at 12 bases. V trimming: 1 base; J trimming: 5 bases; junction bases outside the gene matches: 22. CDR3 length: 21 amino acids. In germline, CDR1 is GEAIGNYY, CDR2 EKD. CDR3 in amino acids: CACDTIPPAPVLGDTTDKLIF. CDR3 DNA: TGTGCCTGTGACACAATACCCCCTGCCCCCGTACTGGGGGATACTACGGATAAACTCATCTTT.

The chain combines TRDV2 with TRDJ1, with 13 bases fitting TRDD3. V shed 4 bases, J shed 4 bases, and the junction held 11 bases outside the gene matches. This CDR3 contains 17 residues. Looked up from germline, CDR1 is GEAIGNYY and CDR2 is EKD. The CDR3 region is CACDEVLGDTRHDKLIF. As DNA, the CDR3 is TGTGCCTGTGATGAAGTACTGGGGGATACGAGACACGATAAACTCATCTTT.

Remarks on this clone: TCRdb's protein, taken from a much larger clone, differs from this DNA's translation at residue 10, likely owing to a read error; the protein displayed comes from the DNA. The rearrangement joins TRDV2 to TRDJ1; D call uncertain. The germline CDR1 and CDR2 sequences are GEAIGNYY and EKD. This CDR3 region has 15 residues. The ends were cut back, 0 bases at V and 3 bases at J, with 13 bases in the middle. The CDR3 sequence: CACDTVSQYADKLIF. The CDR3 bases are TGTGCCTGTGACACCGTTTCCCAGTACGCCGATAAACTCATCTTT.

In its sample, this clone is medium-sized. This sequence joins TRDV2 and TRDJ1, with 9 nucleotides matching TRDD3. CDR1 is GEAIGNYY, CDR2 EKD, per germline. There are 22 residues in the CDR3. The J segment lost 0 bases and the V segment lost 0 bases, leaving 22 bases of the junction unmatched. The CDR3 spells CACDTVKNWGTPDPLYTDKLIF. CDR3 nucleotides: TGTGCCTGTGACACCGTAAAGAACTGGGGGACCCCAGACCCACTCTACACCGATAAACTCATCTTT.

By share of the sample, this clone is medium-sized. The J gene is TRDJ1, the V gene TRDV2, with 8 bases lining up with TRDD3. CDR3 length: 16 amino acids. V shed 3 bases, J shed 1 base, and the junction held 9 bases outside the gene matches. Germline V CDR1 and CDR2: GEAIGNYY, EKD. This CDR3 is CACDQLLGGPTDKLIF. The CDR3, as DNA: TGTGCCTGTGACCAGCTACTGGGGGGTCCCACCGATAAACTCATCTTT.

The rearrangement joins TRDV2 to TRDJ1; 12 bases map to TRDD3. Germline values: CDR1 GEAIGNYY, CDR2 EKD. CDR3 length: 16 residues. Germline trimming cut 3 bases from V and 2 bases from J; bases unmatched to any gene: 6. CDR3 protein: CACDLLGDTRTDKLIF. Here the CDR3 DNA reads TGTGCCTGTGACTTACTGGGGGATACTCGGACCGATAAACTCATCTTT.

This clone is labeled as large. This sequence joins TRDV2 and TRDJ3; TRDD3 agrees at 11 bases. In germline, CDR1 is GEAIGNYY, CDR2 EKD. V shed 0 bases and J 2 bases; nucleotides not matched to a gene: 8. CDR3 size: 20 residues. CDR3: CACDTGALGDKPWDTRQMFF. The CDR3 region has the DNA TGTGCCTGTGACACCGGAGCACTGGGGGATAAGCCCTGGGACACCCGACAGATGTTTTTC.

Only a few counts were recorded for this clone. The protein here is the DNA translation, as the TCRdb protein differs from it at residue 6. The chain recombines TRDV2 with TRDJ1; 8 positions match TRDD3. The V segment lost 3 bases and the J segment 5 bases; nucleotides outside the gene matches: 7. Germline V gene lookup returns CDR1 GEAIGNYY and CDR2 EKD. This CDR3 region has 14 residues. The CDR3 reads CACDRPGDKDKLIF. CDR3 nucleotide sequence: TGTGCCTGTGACCGACCGGGGGATAAGGATAAACTCATCTTT.

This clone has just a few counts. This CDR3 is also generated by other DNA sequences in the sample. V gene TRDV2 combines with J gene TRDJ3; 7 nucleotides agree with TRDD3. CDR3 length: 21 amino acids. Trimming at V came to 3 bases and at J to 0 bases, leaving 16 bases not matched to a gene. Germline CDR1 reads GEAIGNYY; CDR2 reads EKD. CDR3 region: CACDPASNTGDPSWDTRQMFF. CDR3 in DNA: TGTGCCTGTGACCCCGCGTCGAATACTGGGGACCCCTCCTGGGACACCCGACAGATGTTTTTC.

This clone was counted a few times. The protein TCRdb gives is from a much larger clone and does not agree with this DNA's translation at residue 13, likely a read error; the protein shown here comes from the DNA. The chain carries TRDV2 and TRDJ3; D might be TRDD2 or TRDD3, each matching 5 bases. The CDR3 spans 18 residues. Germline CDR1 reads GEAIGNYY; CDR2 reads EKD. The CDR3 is CACDTGGPSSWDARQMFF. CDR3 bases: TGTGCCTGTGACACCGGGGGTCCTAGCTCCTGGGACGCCCGACAGATGTTTTTC.

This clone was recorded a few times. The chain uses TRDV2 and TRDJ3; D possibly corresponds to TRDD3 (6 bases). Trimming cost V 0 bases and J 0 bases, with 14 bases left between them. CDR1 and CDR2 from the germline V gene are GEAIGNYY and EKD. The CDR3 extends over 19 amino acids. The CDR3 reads CACDTADTPRSWDTRQMFF. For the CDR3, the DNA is TGTGCCTGTGACACCGCGGATACCCCGCGCTCCTGGGACACCCGACAGATGTTTTTC.

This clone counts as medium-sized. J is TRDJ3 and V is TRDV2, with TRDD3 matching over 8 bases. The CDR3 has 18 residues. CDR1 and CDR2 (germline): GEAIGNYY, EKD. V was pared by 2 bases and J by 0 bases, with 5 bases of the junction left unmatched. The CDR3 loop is CACDIVLGASWDTRQMFF. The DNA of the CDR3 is TGTGCCTGTGACATTGTACTGGGGGCCTCCTGGGACACCCGACAGATGTTTTTC.

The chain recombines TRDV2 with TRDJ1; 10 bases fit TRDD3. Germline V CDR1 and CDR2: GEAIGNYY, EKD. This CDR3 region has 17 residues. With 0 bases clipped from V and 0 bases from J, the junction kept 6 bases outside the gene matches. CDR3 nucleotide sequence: TGTGCCTGTGACACCGTGGGGGATACCGGGGACACCGATAAACTCATCTTT. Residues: CACDTVGDTGDTDKLIF.

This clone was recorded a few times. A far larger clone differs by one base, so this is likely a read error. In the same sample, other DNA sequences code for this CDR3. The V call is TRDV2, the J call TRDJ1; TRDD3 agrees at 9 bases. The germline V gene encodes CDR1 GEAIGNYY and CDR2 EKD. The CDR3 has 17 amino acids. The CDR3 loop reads CACDPVLGDPNTDKLIF. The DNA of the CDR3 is TGCGCCTGTGACCCCGTACTGGGGGACCCTAACACCGATAAACTCATCTTT.

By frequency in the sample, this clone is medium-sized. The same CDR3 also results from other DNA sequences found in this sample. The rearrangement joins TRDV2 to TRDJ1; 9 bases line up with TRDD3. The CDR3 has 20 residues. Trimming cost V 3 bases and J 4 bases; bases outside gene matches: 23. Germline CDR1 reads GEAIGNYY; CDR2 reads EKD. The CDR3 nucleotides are TGTGCCTGTGACCCCCTTGGCTACGAGACGCCCGGCTGGGGGATCGATAAACTCATCTTT. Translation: CACDPLGYETPGWGIDKLIF.